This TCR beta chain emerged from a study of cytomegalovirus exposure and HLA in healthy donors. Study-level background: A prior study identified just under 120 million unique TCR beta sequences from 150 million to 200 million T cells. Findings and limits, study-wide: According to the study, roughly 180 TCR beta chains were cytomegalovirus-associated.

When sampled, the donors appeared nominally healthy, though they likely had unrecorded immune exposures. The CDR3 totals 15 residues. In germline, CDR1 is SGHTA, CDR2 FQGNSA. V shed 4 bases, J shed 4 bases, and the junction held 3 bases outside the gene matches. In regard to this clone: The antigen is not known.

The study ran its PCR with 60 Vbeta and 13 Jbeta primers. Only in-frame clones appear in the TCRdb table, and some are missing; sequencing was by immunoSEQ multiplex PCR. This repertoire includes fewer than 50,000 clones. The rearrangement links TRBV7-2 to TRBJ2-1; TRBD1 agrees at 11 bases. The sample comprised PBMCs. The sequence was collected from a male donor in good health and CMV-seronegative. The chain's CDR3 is CASSSGTGGYNEQFF. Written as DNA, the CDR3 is TGTGCCAGCAGCTCGGGGACAGGGGGTTACAATGAGCAGTTCTTC.